This T cell receptor beta chain was sequenced for a study of T cells in Graves' hyperthyroidism and ophthalmopathy. The investigators amplified TCR beta CDR3 regions from RNA transcripts. A set of HTBI primers served as the primers for a first-round RT-PCR of the TCR CDR3. TCRdb reprocessed the multiplex PCR reads with MiXCR, giving one entry per CDR3 protein. Of just over 550,000 distinct CDR3 sequences in the sample, more than 45% were seen once. Clinicians diagnosed patients from clinical symptoms, serum thyroxine and TRAb, thyroid ultrasound and orbital computed tomography. This clonotype has just one count. The CDR3 has 15 residues. The V gene's germline CDR1 is SGDLS and CDR2 YYNGEE. V lost 2 bases and J 2 bases, leaving 14 bases between the germline ends.

What was sequenced was peripheral blood or thyroid tissue (not recorded which). The origin of this receptor is a woman aged 18-29 years with Graves' hyperthyroidism. This rearrangement joins TRBV9 to TRBJ2-7, with a possible D match to TRBD1 (5 bases). In DNA form, the CDR3 reads TGTGCCAGCAGCGTTGTTGCTCAGGGCCCCTACGAGCAGTACTTC. This codes for CASSVVAQGPYEQYF.